The clone carrying this T cell receptor beta chain was counted between two and nine times. The data were taken from a study of beta chain features in type 1 diabetes. Sequenced material consisted of expressed TCRB transcripts (all of the isolated RNA was reverse transcribed). This table comes from immunoSEQ multiplex PCR, and its TCRdb copy is limited to in-frame clones, with some not included. The sample shows about 470,000 clones, roughly 31% of them seen only once. Germline CDR1 reads GTSNPN; CDR2 reads SVGIG (reference sequence). This CDR3 spans 11 amino acids. Trimming shortened V by 0 bases and J by 9 bases, and 6 bases separated the two germline ends.

The sequence was collected from a man aged 18 to 29 in good health. Sequenced material: naive CD4+ T cells from blood. The V gene is TRBV30, the J gene TRBJ2-1; no clear D. The CDR3 bases are TGTGCCTGGAGTGTAGAAAGTGAGCAGTTCTTC. Translation: CAWSVESEQFF.